This is a list of T cell receptor beta chains from one sample in a study of metastatic and nonmetastatic thyroid tumors. TCRdb reanalyzed the PCR reads via MiXCR. This table has about 20,000 clones, more than 35% appearing once. Sequencing was done on a sample of tumor tissue. The receptors originated from a female donor with papillary thyroid cancer or a benign thyroid nodule (not recorded which). Some clones in this sample may be carry-over from other donors' samples. Both conserved end residues are part of each CDR3. D genes are given only for firm matches. Some rows mark clone size as missing; the rest say once, few, many or name a class of expanded clone.

j_call clone_size d_call v_call cdr3_nt cdr3_aa
TRBJ1-1 few NA TRBV6-2/TRBV6-3 TGTGCCAGCAGTCCTCGCTTCCCGTCCCGGGACACTGAAGCTTTCTTT CASSPRFPSRDTEAFF
TRBJ1-2 NA NA TRBV6-2/TRBV6-3 TGTGCCAGCAGTAACCCCTCGGGAGGGGCGATCTATGGCTACACCTTC CASSNPSGGAIYGYTF
TRBJ2-7 NA TRBD1 TRBV5-1 TGCGCCAGCAGCCCGGGACAGGGGGTCTCCTACGAGCAGTACTTC CASSPGQGVSYEQYF
TRBJ2-6 few NA TRBV6-1 TGTGCCAGCAGACGATCTGGGGCCAACGTCCTGACTTTC CASRRSGANVLTF
TRBJ2-3 NA TRBD2 TRBV7-3 TGTGCCAGCAGCTCAACGGGCGGGAGAGGGGATACGCAGTATTTT CASSSTGGRGDTQYF
TRBJ1-2 NA NA TRBV7-8 TGTGCCAGCAGCTTAGCGGGGGGCATCAACTATGGCTACACCTTC CASSLAGGINYGYTF
TRBJ2-1 few TRBD2 TRBV24-1 TGTGCCACCAGTGATCCCGGGGCTAGCGGGAGCAATGAGCAGTTCTTC CATSDPGASGSNEQFF
TRBJ1-3 few TRBD1 TRBV6-1 TGTGCCAGCAGGACAGGGCGTAAGGGTGGAAACACCATATATTTT CASRTGRKGGNTIYF
TRBJ2-7 NA NA TRBV28 TGTGCCAGCAGACAGGACCCCTACGAGCAGTACTTC CASRQDPYEQYF
TRBJ2-3 NA TRBD2 TRBV20-1 TGCAGTGCTAGACACCCGGGTTCTAGCGGGAGTTTAGATACGCAGTATTTT CSARHPGSSGSLDTQYF
TRBJ1-6 few NA TRBV27 TGTGCCAGCAGTTTAGTGTCAGGGATAGCCCTCCACTTT CASSLVSGIALHF
TRBJ2-1 NA NA TRBV20-1 TGCAGTGCTAGAGCGGGCCACAATGAGCAGTTCTTC CSARAGHNEQFF
TRBJ1-5 few TRBD1 TRBV28 TGTGCCAGCAGTTTCGGGGGACAGGCGGGTCAGCCCCAGCATTTT CASSFGGQAGQPQHF
TRBJ2-1 few NA TRBV6-5 TGTGCCAGCAGTTCGAGTCCGCCTAATTACAATGAGCAGTTCTTC CASSSSPPNYNEQFF
TRBJ2-5 NA NA TRBV27 TGTGCCAGCCGTCATCAACCGAGAGCGCAACAAGAGACCCAGTACTTC CASRHQPRAQQETQYF
TRBJ2-7 NA TRBD2 TRBV7-2 TGTGCCAGCAGCTTAGATGCGGGAGGGTACGAGCAGTACTTC CASSLDAGGYEQYF
TRBJ2-5 NA NA TRBV3-1 TGTGCCAGCAGCCAAAGAAACGCTGGAGAGACCCAGTACTTC CASSQRNAGETQYF
TRBJ2-1 few TRBD2 TRBV6-1 TGTGCCAGCAGTGCTAAGACTAGCGGTGAGCAGTTCTTC CASSAKTSGEQFF
TRBJ2-7 NA NA TRBV6-5 TGTGCCAGCAGTTACTCGATCACAGGGAACGAGCAGTACTTC CASSYSITGNEQYF
TRBJ2-5 few TRBD2 TRBV6-1 TGTGCCAGCAGGGTGCGGGGGACCAACCAAGAGACCCAGTACTTC CASRVRGTNQETQYF
TRBJ2-7 NA TRBD2 TRBV5-1 TGCGCCAGCAGCTTTGACGGGGGTCCGGGGGGTCGAGAGCAGTACTTC CASSFDGGPGGREQYF
TRBJ1-3 few TRBD1 TRBV15 TGTGCCACCAGCAGAGATCGCCCCGGGACAGGGGGTGGAAACACCATATATTTT CATSRDRPGTGGGNTIYF
TRBJ1-3 NA NA TRBV3-1 TGTGCCAGCAGCCAAGTGACGAACACCATATATTTT CASSQVTNTIYF
TRBJ2-3 NA NA TRBV5-1 TGCGCCAGCAGCTTGTGGGGTGACAGTGCAGATACGCAGTATTTT CASSLWGDSADTQYF
TRBJ2-3 NA TRBD2 TRBV18 TGTGCCAGCTCACCAGGGGCGGGGGCAGATACGCAGTATTTT CASSPGAGADTQYF
TRBJ2-1 few NA TRBV6-5 TGTGCCAGCAGTTACAATCGCAGGGGAACCTACAATGAGCAGTTCTTC CASSYNRRGTYNEQFF
TRBJ1-4 few NA TRBV6-6 TGTGCCAGCAGTTACTCGAGGAGGTCTGGTGAAAAACTGTTTTTT CASSYSRRSGEKLFF
TRBJ2-1 few NA TRBV15 TGTGCCACCAGCAGAGAAAGTATGAGTAGCTCCTACAATGAGCAGTTCTTC CATSRESMSSSYNEQFF
TRBJ2-7 NA NA TRBV9 TGTGCCAGCAGCGTAGAGGGAGACTACGAGCAGTACTTC CASSVEGDYEQYF
TRBJ2-2 NA TRBD1 TRBV20-1 TGCAGTGCTAGAGATGCGAGACAGGGCGTCGACACCGGGGAGCTGTTTTTT CSARDARQGVDTGELFF